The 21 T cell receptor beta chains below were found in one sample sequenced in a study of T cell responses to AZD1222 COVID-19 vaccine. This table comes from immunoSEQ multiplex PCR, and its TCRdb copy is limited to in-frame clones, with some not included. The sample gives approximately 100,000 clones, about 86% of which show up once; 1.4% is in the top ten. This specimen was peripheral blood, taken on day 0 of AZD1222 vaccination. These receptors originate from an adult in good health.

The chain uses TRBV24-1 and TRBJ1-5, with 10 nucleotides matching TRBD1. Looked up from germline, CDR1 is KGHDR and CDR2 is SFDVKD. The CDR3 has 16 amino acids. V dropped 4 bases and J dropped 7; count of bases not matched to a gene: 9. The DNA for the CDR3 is TGTGCCACCAGTGAAACCCGGACAGGGGGACAGCAGCCCCAGCATTTT. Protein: CATSETRTGGQQPQHF.

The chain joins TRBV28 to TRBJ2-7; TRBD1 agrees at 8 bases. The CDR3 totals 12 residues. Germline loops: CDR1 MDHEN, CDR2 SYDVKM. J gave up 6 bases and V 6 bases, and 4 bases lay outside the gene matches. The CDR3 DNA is TGTGCCAGCAGCAGGGGGCCTCTCGAGCAGTACTTC. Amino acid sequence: CASSRGPLEQYF.

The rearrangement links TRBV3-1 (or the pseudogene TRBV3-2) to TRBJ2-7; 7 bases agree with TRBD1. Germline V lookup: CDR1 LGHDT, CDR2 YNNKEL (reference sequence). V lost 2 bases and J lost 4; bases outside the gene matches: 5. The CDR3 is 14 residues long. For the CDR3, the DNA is TGTGCCAGCAGCCAAAGGGACAGCCTTTACGAGCAGTACTTC. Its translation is CASSQRDSLYEQYF.

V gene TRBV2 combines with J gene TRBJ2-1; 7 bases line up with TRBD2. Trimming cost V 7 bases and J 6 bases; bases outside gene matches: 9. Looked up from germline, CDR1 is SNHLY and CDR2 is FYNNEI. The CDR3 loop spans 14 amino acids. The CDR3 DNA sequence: TGTGCCAGCATGTGGCGGGAGAATGGCAATGAGCAGTTCTTC. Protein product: CASMWRENGNEQFF.

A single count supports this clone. The CDR3 DNA sequence: TGTGCCAGCAGCCAACACCGGGACAGGGGTAGCGAGCAGTACTTC. Encoded protein: CASSQHRDRGSEQYF. The rearrangement joins TRBV7-9 to TRBJ2-7; 10 positions agree with TRBD1. The length of the CDR3 is 15 residues. Trimming at V came to 5 bases and at J to 6 bases, leaving 10 bases not matched to a gene. Looked up from germline, CDR1 is SEHNR and CDR2 is FQNEAQ (reference sequence).

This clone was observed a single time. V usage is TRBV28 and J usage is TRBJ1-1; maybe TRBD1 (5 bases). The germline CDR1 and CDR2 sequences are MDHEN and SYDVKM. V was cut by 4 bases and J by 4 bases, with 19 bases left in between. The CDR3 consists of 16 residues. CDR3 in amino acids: CASSSGLGGSATEAFF. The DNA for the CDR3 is TGTGCCAGCAGTTCAGGATTGGGGGGGTCGGCCACTGAAGCTTTCTTT.

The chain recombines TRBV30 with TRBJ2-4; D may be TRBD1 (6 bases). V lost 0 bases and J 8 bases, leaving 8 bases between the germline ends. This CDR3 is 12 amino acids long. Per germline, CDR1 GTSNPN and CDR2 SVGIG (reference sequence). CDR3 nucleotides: TGTGCCTGGAGTGTACACAGGGACATTCAGTACTTC. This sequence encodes CAWSVHRDIQYF.

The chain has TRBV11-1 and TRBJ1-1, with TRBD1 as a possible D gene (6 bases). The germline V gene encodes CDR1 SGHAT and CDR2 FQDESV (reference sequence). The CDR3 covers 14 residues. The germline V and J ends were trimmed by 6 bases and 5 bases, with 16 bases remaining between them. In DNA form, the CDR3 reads TGTGCCAGCAGTAGTGCTGGGGGGCTGACTGAAGCTTTCTTT. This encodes CASSSAGGLTEAFF.

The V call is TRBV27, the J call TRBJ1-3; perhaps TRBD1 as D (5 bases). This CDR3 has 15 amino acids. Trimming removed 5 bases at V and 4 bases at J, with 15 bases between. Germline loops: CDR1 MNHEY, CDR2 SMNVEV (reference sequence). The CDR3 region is CASSPIGGSGNTIYF. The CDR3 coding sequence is TGTGCCAGCAGTCCCATTGGGGGATCGGGAAACACCATATATTTT.

The CDR3 sequence is CAWSVNRGYGYTF. The DNA of the CDR3 is TGTGCCTGGAGTGTAAACAGGGGCTATGGCTACACCTTC. The J gene is TRBJ1-2, the V gene TRBV30, with 7 bases aligning to TRBD1. The CDR3 is 13 residues long. Germline CDR1 GTSNPN, CDR2 SVGIG (reference sequence). V trimming: 0 bases; J trimming: 4 bases; junction bases outside the gene matches: 2. Filled out from reference TRBV30 and TRBJ1-2, the complete variable domain reads SQTIHQWPATLVQPVGSPLSLECTVEGTSNPNLYWYRQAAGRGLQLLFYSVGIGQISSEVPQNLSASRPQDRQFILSSKKLLLSDSGFYLCAWSVNRGYGYTFGSGTRLTVV.

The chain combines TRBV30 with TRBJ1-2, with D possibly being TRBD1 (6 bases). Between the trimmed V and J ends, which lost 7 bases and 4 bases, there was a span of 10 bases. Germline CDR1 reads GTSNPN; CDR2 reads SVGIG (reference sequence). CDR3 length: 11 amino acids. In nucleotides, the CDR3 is TGTGCCTTACAACAGGGCTATGGCTACACCTTC. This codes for CALQQGYGYTF.

The CDR3 DNA is TGTGCCAGCAGTGGGAGTCTACTAGCGGGAACAGGGGGGGAGACCCAGTACTTC. This encodes CASSGSLLAGTGGETQYF. The chain couples TRBV6-1 to TRBJ2-5; 10 bases fit TRBD2. Germline V gives CDR1 MNHNS, CDR2 SASEGT. J lost 5 bases, V lost 4 bases, and 16 bases had no gene match. The CDR3 has 18 residues.

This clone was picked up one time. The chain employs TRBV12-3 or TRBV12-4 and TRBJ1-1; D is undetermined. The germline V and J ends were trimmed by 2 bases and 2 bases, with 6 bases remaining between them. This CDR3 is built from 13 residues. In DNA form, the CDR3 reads TGTGCCAGCAGTTTATCGGTCAACACTGAAGCTTTCTTT. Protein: CASSLSVNTEAFF.

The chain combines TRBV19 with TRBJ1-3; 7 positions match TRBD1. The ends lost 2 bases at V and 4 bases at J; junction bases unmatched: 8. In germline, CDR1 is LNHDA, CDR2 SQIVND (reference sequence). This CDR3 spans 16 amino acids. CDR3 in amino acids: CASSIPLGDRGNTIYF. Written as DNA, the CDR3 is TGTGCCAGTAGTATACCTCTTGGGGACAGAGGAAACACCATATATTTT.

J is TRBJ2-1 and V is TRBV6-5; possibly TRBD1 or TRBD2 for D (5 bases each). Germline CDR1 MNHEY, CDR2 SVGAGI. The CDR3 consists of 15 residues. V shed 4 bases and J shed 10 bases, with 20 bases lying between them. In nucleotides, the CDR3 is TGTGCCAGCAGTTTCCGACCGGGGCCGAAATACGAGCAGTTCTTC. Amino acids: CASSFRPGPKYEQFF.

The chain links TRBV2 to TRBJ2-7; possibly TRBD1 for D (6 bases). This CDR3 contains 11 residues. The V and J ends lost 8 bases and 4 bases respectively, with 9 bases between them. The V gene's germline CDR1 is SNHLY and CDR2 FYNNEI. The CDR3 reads CASGQRYEQYF. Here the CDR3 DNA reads TGTGCCAGCGGACAGAGGTACGAGCAGTACTTC.

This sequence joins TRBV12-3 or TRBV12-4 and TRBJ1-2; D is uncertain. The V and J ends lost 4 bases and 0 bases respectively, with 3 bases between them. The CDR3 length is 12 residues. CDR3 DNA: TGTGCCAGCAGTTCTTCTAACTATGGCTACACCTTC. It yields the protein CASSSSNYGYTF.

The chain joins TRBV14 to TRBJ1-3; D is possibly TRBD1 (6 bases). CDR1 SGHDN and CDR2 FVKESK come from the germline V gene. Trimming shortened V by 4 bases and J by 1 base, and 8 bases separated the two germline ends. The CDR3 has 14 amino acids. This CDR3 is CASSRDRSGNTIYF. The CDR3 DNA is TGTGCCAGCAGCCGCGACAGGTCTGGAAACACCATATATTTT.

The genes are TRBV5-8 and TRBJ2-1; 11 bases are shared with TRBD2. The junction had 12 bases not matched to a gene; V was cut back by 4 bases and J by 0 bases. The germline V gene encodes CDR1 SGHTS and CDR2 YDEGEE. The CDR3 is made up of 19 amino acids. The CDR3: CASSSPRGLAEASYNEQFF. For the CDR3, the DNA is TGTGCCAGCAGCAGTCCTAGGGGACTAGCGGAGGCCTCCTACAATGAGCAGTTCTTC.

The CDR3 nucleotides read TGTGCCAGCAGTGAGACCCTGACTCTCTATTCACCCCTCCACTTT. Translating gives CASSETLTLYSPLHF. This rearrangement joins TRBV25-1 to TRBJ1-6; no clear D gene. The CDR3 sequence is 15 residues long. The V end was cut by 3 bases, the J end by 8 bases, with 14 bases between. Germline CDR1 and CDR2: MGHDK and SYGVNS. Drawing the rest from reference TRBV25-1 and TRBJ1-6, the complete variable domain is EADIYQTPRYLVIGTGKKITLECSQTMGHDKMYWYQQDPGMELHLIHYSYGVNSTEKGDLSSESTVSRIRTEHFPLTLESARPSHTSQYLCASSETLTLYSPLHFGNGTRLTVT.

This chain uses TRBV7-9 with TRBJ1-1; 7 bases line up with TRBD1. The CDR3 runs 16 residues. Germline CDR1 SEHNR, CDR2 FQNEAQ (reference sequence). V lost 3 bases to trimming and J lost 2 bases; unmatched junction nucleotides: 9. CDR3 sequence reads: CASSFPLQGINTEAFF. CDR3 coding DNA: TGTGCCAGCAGCTTTCCATTACAGGGGATTAACACTGAAGCTTTCTTT.